Listed below are T cell receptor beta chains from one sample, sequenced in a study of vaccination and CD4 T cells after COVID-19. TCRdb processed the PCR reads anew with MiXCR; each CDR3 protein has one entry. This table has around 10,000 distinct CDR3 sequences, 40% to 50% appearing once. These receptors have no known antigen. The specimen was CD4+ T cells from blood, cultured in vitro. The receptors were gathered from a human donor who had recovered from COVID-19. Both conserved end residues are part of each CDR3. Fields, in order: CDR3 DNA, CDR3 protein, clone size, V gene, D gene, J gene. D genes are given only for firm matches. Clone sizes are given selectively: once, few, many, or a class where the clone is expanded.

DNA: TGCGCCAGCAGCTTGGCGGGGACTACTAACACCGGGGAGCTGTTTTTT
CDR3: CASSLAGTTNTGELFF
size: .
V: TRBV5-1
D: TRBD2
J: TRBJ2-2

DNA: TGTGCCAGCAGGAGAATCCGGGACAGCTTCTACGAGCAGTACTTC
CDR3: CASRRIRDSFYEQYF
size: few
V: TRBV6-1
D: TRBD1
J: TRBJ2-7

DNA: TGTGCCAGCAGTGCAGGTAGCGGGGGGTTCTCGAACACCGGGGAGCTGTTTTTT
CDR3: CASSAGSGGFSNTGELFF
size: large
V: TRBV2
D: TRBD2
J: TRBJ2-2

DNA: TGTGCCAGCTCACCAAGCAGGGGGATGGTCGGGGAGCTGTTTTTT
CDR3: CASSPSRGMVGELFF
size: .
V: TRBV18
D: TRBD1
J: TRBJ2-2

DNA: TGTGCCAGAAGCTTGGTTGGCGGGGGCTTACAAGAGACCCAGTACTTC
CDR3: CARSLVGGGLQETQYF
size: .
V: TRBV5-3
D: .
J: TRBJ2-5

DNA: TGTGCCAGCAGTGGACGGGGGATTGACAGCACCGGGGAGCTGTTTTTT
CDR3: CASSGRGIDSTGELFF
size: .
V: TRBV6-1
D: .
J: TRBJ2-2

DNA: TGTGCCACCAGTGATCCCCGTGACAAGATATCCTACAATGAGCAGTTCTTC
CDR3: CATSDPRDKISYNEQFF
size: .
V: TRBV24-1
D: .
J: TRBJ2-1

DNA: TGCGCCAGCAGCCAAGTCGGGACAGGAGGATCAGGCTACACCTTC
CDR3: CASSQVGTGGSGYTF
size: .
V: TRBV4-1
D: TRBD1
J: TRBJ1-2

DNA: TGTGCCACAAGATTCAGGGAGAACACTGAAGCTTTCTTT
CDR3: CATRFRENTEAFF
size: few
V: TRBV6-1
D: .
J: TRBJ1-1

DNA: TGTGCCAGCAGCTTGAGTGAGCAGTTCTTC
CDR3: CASSLSEQFF
size: .
V: TRBV7-6
D: .
J: TRBJ2-1

DNA: TGTGCCAGCAGTGAACCCCGGGACAGGGACTATGAGCAGTTCTTC
CDR3: CASSEPRDRDYEQFF
size: few
V: TRBV25-1
D: TRBD1
J: TRBJ2-1

DNA: TGTGCCACCAGCAGGACCCCGGGGGGCCTCAACACTGAAGCTTTCTTT
CDR3: CATSRTPGGLNTEAFF
size: few
V: TRBV15
D: .
J: TRBJ1-1

DNA: TGTGCCAGTAGTTTGGGGGGGGGCCGTGAGCAGTTCTTC
CDR3: CASSLGGGREQFF
size: .
V: TRBV19
D: .
J: TRBJ2-1

DNA: TGCGCCAGCAGTGAGAGTGCTAGCGGATTGTCCTACGAGCAGTACTTC
CDR3: CASSESASGLSYEQYF
size: .
V: TRBV10-1
D: TRBD2
J: TRBJ2-7

DNA: TGTGCCAGCAGCTTAGCAGGGTGGGGGGGCAATCAGCCCCAGCATTTT
CDR3: CASSLAGWGGNQPQHF
size: few
V: TRBV7-2
D: .
J: TRBJ1-5

DNA: TGTGCCAGCATCGGACGGCCTTCGGACAGGGGGGAAATAGGGGCCAACGTCCTGACTTTC
CDR3: CASIGRPSDRGEIGANVLTF
size: .
V: TRBV6-7
D: TRBD1
J: TRBJ2-6

DNA: TGTGCCAGCAGTTCCACTTGGACTAGTACAGATACGCAGTATTTT
CDR3: CASSSTWTSTDTQYF
size: .
V: TRBV6-5
D: TRBD2
J: TRBJ2-3

DNA: TGTGCCAGCAGTACGGACCTTTACTATGGCTACACCTTC
CDR3: CASSTDLYYGYTF
size: .
V: TRBV28
D: .
J: TRBJ1-2

DNA: TGTGCCACCAGTGGCCCCTCACGAGGACACCCCGCGGGGTACGATGAGCAGTTCTTC
CDR3: CATSGPSRGHPAGYDEQFF
size: .
V: TRBV24-1
D: .
J: TRBJ2-1

DNA: TGTGCCAGCAGTGCTGGGAGTGGAGGCTACAATGAGCAGTTCTTC
CDR3: CASSAGSGGYNEQFF
size: .
V: TRBV6-2/TRBV6-3
D: .
J: TRBJ2-1

DNA: TGTGCCAGCTCCCCGGATTATCTAAGGGCGGATACGCAGTATTTT
CDR3: CASSPDYLRADTQYF
size: medium-sized
V: TRBV18
D: .
J: TRBJ2-3

DNA: TGTGCCAGCAGCTTAGCGGTTTCTAGCGGAGATACGCAGTATTTT
CDR3: CASSLAVSSGDTQYF
size: .
V: TRBV7-2
D: TRBD2
J: TRBJ2-3

DNA: TGTGCCAGCAGTTTTCATCCTTGGGCGCGAAGCTCCTATAATTCACCCCCCCACTTT
CDR3: CASSFHPWARSSYNSPPHF
size: .
V: TRBV28
D: .
J: TRBJ1-6

DNA: TGTGCCAGCAGTCTGACAGGGGGAATGATGGGGACAGATACGCAGTATTTT
CDR3: CASSLTGGMMGTDTQYF
size: few
V: TRBV12-3/TRBV12-4
D: TRBD1
J: TRBJ2-3

DNA: TGCGCCAGCAGCCAAGATTCCGGGGGGGACACTGAAGCTTTCTTT
CDR3: CASSQDSGGDTEAFF
size: .
V: TRBV4-3
D: .
J: TRBJ1-1

DNA: TGTGCCAGCAGCTTAGGATGGACAGCCTCACCCCTCCACTTT
CDR3: CASSLGWTASPLHF
size: medium-sized
V: TRBV11-1
D: .
J: TRBJ1-6

DNA: TGTGCCTGGAGCGGAGACCGTACAGGGAATAGCAATCAGCCCCAGCATTTT
CDR3: CAWSGDRTGNSNQPQHF
size: .
V: TRBV30
D: .
J: TRBJ1-5

DNA: TGTGCCAGCAGTTACTTGGTTGGGCCGCCGAGCGAGCAGTACTTC
CDR3: CASSYLVGPPSEQYF
size: few
V: TRBV6-7
D: .
J: TRBJ2-7

DNA: TGTGCCAGCAGTTACGAGACAGGGTCCTATCGGGGCTACACCTTC
CDR3: CASSYETGSYRGYTF
size: .
V: TRBV6-5
D: TRBD1
J: TRBJ1-2

DNA: TGTGCCATCAGCCCGGACAGGGGGCCTAATCAGCCCCAGCATTTT
CDR3: CAISPDRGPNQPQHF
size: .
V: TRBV10-3
D: TRBD1
J: TRBJ1-5

DNA: TGTGCCTGGAGTGTACTGGGGGGCACTGAAGCTTTCTTT
CDR3: CAWSVLGGTEAFF
size: .
V: TRBV30
D: .
J: TRBJ1-1

DNA: TGTGCCAGCAGTGAAGGTGGACAGGGTCCAGATACGCAGTATTTT
CDR3: CASSEGGQGPDTQYF
size: few
V: TRBV6-1
D: TRBD1
J: TRBJ2-3